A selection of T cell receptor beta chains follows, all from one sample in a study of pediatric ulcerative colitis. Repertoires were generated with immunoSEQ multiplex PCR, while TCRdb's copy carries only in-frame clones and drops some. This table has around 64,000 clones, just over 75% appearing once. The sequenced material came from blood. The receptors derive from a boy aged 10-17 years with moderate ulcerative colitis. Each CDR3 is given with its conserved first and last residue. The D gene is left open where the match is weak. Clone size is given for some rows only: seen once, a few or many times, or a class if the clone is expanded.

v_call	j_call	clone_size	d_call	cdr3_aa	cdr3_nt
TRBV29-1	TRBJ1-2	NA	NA	CSVEDWATGQVSGYTF	TGCAGCGTTGAAGATTGGGCGACGGGGCAGGTCAGTGGCTACACCTTC
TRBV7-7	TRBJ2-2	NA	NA	CASSQTETSNTGELFF	TGTGCCAGCAGCCAAACAGAGACCTCGAACACCGGGGAGCTGTTTTTT
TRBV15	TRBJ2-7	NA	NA	CATSRDIAYEQYF	TGTGCCACCAGCAGAGACATTGCCTACGAGCAGTACTTC
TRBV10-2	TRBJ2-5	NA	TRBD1	CASSESEQGLETQYF	TGCGCCAGCAGTGAGTCGGAACAGGGGCTGGAGACCCAGTACTTC
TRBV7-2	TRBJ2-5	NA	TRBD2	CASSVRLAGGQETQYF	TGTGCCAGCAGCGTAAGGCTAGCGGGGGGGCAAGAGACCCAGTACTTC
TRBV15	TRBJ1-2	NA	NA	CATSRVDSYGYTF	TGTGCCACCAGCAGAGTGGACAGCTATGGCTACACCTTC
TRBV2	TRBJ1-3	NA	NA	CASTFEADSSGNTIYF	TGTGCCAGTACCTTCGAGGCGGACTCCTCTGGAAACACCATATATTTT
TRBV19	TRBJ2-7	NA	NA	CASSDHEYEQYF	TGTGCCAGTAGTGACCACGAATACGAGCAGTACTTC
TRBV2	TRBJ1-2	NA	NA	CASSGTLNTYGYTF	TGTGCCAGCAGTGGGACCCTTAATACCTATGGCTACACCTTC
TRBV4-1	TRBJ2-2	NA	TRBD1	CASSQSRTGGGTGELFF	TGCGCCAGCAGCCAAAGCCGGACAGGGGGTGGTACCGGGGAGCTGTTTTTT
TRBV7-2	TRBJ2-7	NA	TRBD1	CASSLVGQYYEQYF	TGTGCCAGCAGCTTAGTGGGACAGTACTACGAGCAGTACTTC
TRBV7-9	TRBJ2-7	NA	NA	CASSWSGLGDEQYF	TGTGCCAGCAGCTGGTCCGGGCTCGGGGACGAGCAGTACTTC
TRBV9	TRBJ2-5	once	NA	CASSVGGQLRQTQYF	TGTGCCAGCAGCGTAGGGGGACAACTCAGGCAGACCCAGTACTTC
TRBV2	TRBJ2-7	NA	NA	CASSPGSNGQYF	TGTGCCAGCAGTCCGGGATCTAACGGGCAGTACTTC
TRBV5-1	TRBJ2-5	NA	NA	CASSLEVGKEYF	TGCGCCAGCAGCTTGGAGGTAGGGAAGGAGTACTTC
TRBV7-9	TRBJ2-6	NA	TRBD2	CASSPRGSGTPGANVLTF	TGTGCCAGCAGCCCCCGGGGTAGCGGGACTCCTGGGGCCAACGTCCTGACTTTC
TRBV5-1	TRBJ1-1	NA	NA	CASSLDLKVGRTEAFF	TGCGCCAGCAGCTTGGACCTAAAAGTGGGTCGCACTGAAGCTTTCTTT
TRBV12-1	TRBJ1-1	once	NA	CASSPRDRVGTEAFF	TGTGCCAGCAGCCCCCGGGACAGGGTAGGTACTGAAGCTTTCTTT
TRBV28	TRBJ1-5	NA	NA	CASSLQGGNQPQHF	TGTGCCAGCAGTCTACAGGGCGGCAATCAGCCCCAGCATTTT
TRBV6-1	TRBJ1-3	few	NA	CASSRGGTGNTIYF	TGTGCCAGCAGCCGAGGTGGGACTGGAAACACCATATATTTT
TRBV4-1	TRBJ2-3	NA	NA	CASSQEETDTQYF	TGCGCCAGCAGCCAAGAAGAGACAGATACGCAGTATTTT
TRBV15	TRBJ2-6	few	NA	CATSTLSGANVLTF	TGTGCCACCAGCACTCTGTCTGGGGCCAACGTCCTGACTTTC
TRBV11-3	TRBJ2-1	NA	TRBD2	CASSLESLAVDNEQFF	TGTGCCAGCAGCTTAGAATCTCTAGCGGTTGACAATGAGCAGTTCTTC
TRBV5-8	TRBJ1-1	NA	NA	CASSLDRGWNTEAFF	TGTGCCAGCAGCTTGGATCGAGGGTGGAACACTGAAGCTTTCTTT
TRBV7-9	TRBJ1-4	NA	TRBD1	CASSTGDRRATNEKLFF	TGTGCCAGCAGCACGGGGGACAGACGTGCAACTAATGAAAAACTGTTTTTT
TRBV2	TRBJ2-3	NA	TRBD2	CASRIQGTSGSDTQYF	TGTGCCAGCAGGATACAGGGTACTAGCGGCTCAGATACGCAGTATTTT
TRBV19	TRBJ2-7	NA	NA	CASSMSLGTRLYEQYF	TGTGCCAGTAGTATGAGTTTAGGGACAAGACTTTACGAGCAGTACTTC
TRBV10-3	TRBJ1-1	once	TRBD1	CAIRRTGDTEAFF	TGTGCCATCAGGCGGACAGGCGACACTGAAGCTTTCTTT
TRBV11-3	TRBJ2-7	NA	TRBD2	CASSSGLARDEQYF	TGTGCCAGCAGCTCGGGACTAGCGCGTGACGAGCAGTACTTC
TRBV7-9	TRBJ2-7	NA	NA	CASGHEQYF	TGTGCCAGCGGTCACGAGCAGTACTTC
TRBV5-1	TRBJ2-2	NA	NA	CASNPGQNTGELFF	TGCGCCAGCAACCCGGGACAGAACACCGGGGAGCTGTTTTTT
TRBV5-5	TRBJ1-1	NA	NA	CASSLVRGANTEAFF	TGTGCCAGCAGCTTGGTTCGGGGGGCGAATACTGAAGCTTTCTTT
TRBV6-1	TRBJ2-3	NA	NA	CASMLPGTDTQYF	TGTGCCAGCATGCTGCCAGGGACAGATACGCAGTATTTT
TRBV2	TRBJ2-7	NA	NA	CASNLGAGRYEQYF	TGTGCCAGCAACCTAGGGGCGGGTCGCTACGAGCAGTACTTC
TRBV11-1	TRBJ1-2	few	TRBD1	CASSSDGQGRYTF	TGTGCCAGCAGCTCCGATGGACAGGGGAGGTACACCTTC
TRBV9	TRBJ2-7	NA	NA	CASSVGYRPYEQYF	TGTGCCAGCAGCGTAGGATACCGACCCTACGAGCAGTACTTC
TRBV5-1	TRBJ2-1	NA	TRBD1	CASSPGTGVIYNEQFF	TGCGCCAGCAGTCCCGGGACAGGGGTGATTTACAATGAGCAGTTCTTC
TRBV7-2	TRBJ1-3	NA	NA	CASSFEPGNTIYF	TGTGCCAGCAGCTTTGAGCCTGGAAACACCATATATTTT
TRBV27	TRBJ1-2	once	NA	CASSSRGTAVGYTF	TGTGCCAGCAGTTCCCGTGGGACGGCGGTTGGCTACACCTTC
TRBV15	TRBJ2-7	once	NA	CATSRNGVRYEQYF	TGTGCCACCAGCAGGAACGGGGTGCGCTACGAGCAGTACTTC
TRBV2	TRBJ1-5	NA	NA	CASSEIRGAQPQHF	TGTGCCAGCAGTGAGATAAGGGGCGCGCAGCCCCAGCATTTT
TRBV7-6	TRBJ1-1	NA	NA	CASSLFPKRARNTEAFF	TGTGCCAGCAGCCTTTTTCCGAAACGGGCGAGGAACACTGAAGCTTTCTTT